The 10 T cell receptor beta chains listed next were all sequenced from one sample in a study of shared clonotypes between healthy human individuals. TCRdb's copy holds only in-frame clones and misses some; the assay was immunoSEQ multiplex PCR. Of about 460,000 clones in the sample, over 60% were seen once. The sample taken for sequencing was PBMCs. Receptor source: a woman in her forties in good health. Some clones in this sample may be carry-over from other donors' samples.

This clone was counted once. This rearrangement joins TRBV29-1 to TRBJ1-1; perhaps TRBD1 as D (6 bases). V was cut by 8 bases and J by 3 bases, with 16 bases left in between. The CDR3 consists of 13 residues. Germline values: CDR1 SQVTM, CDR2 ANQGSEA. CDR3 bases: TGCAGCTGCGGACGACAGGCGGACACTGAAGCTTTCTTT. Encoded protein: CSCGRQADTEAFF.

V is TRBV6-5 and J is TRBJ1-2; D call uncertain. Deletions cut 6 bases from V and 4 bases from J, with 15 bases between. The CDR3 sequence is 14 residues long. Germline V gene data show CDR1 as MNHEY and CDR2 as SVGAGI. In nucleotides, the CDR3 is TGTGCCAGCAGCCCCAAAAGGCAGAGCTATGGCTACACCTTC. Protein product: CASSPKRQSYGYTF.

With respect to this clone: A single base is all that separates this from a far larger clone, so a read error is likely. V and J are TRBV27 and TRBJ1-2, with a possible D match to TRBD1 (6 bases). Deletions cut 5 bases from V and 7 bases from J, with 23 bases between. Germline V gene sequence: CDR1 MNHEY, CDR2 SMNVEV (reference sequence). The CDR3 has 16 amino acids. The CDR3 spells CASSVLGGTRDFGYTF. CDR3 in DNA: TGTGCCAGCAGTGTCCTGGGGGGGACAAGGGACTTTGGCTACACCTTC.

This chain links TRBV6-6 with TRBJ2-2; 7 bases line up with TRBD2. The CDR3 runs 14 residues. The germline gives CDR1 MNHNY, CDR2 SVGAGI (reference sequence). The ends lost 6 bases at V and 3 bases at J; junction bases unmatched: 4. The CDR3 bases are TGTGCCAGCAGGCGGGAGCCGTACACCGGGGAGCTGTTTTTT. Translated: CASRREPYTGELFF.

On this clone itself: This likely traces to a read error, being one base from a far larger clone. The chain combines TRBV4-2 with TRBJ1-2, with D tentatively TRBD1 (6 bases). CDR1 is LGHNA and CDR2 is YNFKEQ in the germline V gene. CDR3 size: 16 residues. Deletions cut 0 bases from V and 5 bases from J, with 16 bases between. This chain's CDR3 is CASSQDFGGRDYGYTF. CDR3 nucleotides: TGTGCCAGCAGCCAAGACTTTGGGGGCAGGGATTATGGCTACACCTTC.

This sequence joins TRBV6-6 and TRBJ2-5, with unresolved D. The CDR3 is 12 amino acids. Trimming left V 6 bases short and J 5 bases short, with 10 bases between. Germline V gene data show CDR1 as MNHNY and CDR2 as SVGAGI (reference sequence). DNA of the CDR3: TGTGCCAGCAGCCCCAATTTCGAGACCCAGTACTTC. This encodes CASSPNFETQYF.

This chain joins TRBV10-3 and TRBJ2-2; 8 bases map to TRBD2. In germline, CDR1 is ENHRY, CDR2 SYGVKD. This CDR3 comprises 15 residues. The J segment lost 4 bases and the V segment lost 6 bases, leaving 7 bases of the junction unmatched. CDR3 region: CAIRTGLEGTGELFF. The CDR3 DNA reads as TGTGCCATCAGGACGGGACTAGAGGGCACCGGGGAGCTGTTTTTT.

This clone was seen more than once but under ten times. The same CDR3 arises from other DNA sequences in this sample as well. The V call is TRBV28, the J call TRBJ2-3, with D hard to call. CDR1 is MDHEN, CDR2 SYDVKM, per germline. The germline V and J ends were trimmed by 3 bases and 3 bases, with 1 base remaining between them. The CDR3 spans 11 residues. The CDR3 DNA reads TGTGCCAGCAGTTTGACAGATACGCAGTATTTT. This gives the protein CASSLTDTQYF.

Comment on this clone: This probably arose from a read error, given a far larger clone one base away. This chain joins TRBV27 and TRBJ1-3, with D uncertain. The CDR3 runs 11 residues. CDR1 is MNHEY, CDR2 SMNVEV, per germline (reference sequence). The CDR3, as DNA: TGTGCCAGCATCGGAGGAAACACCATGTATTTT. Amino acids: CASIGGNTMYF.

Details on this clone: Being one base from a much bigger clone, this may be a read error. The chain is built from TRBV19 and TRBJ2-7, with a weak D call TRBD2 (5 bases). The CDR3 has 14 amino acids. Germline assignment: CDR1 LNHDA and CDR2 SQIVND (reference sequence). For the CDR3, the DNA is TGTGCCAGTAGTCAGACTATCGCCCCCTCCGAGCAGTGCTTC. It is translated as CASSQTIAPSEQCF.